The 3 T cell receptor beta chains reported below all come from one sample, sequenced in a study of blood T cell repertoires in COVID-19. Using immunoSEQ multiplex PCR, the repertoire was profiled, and TCRdb retains in-frame clones only, with some absent. The sample has over 150,000 clones, more than 75% seen once. Sequencing was done on a sample of peripheral blood. These TCRs come from a man aged 35 to 55 with acute or convalescent COVID-19.

The genes are TRBV3-1 (or the pseudogene TRBV3-2) and TRBJ2-1, with 9 nucleotides matching TRBD2. This CDR3 spans 17 amino acids. Germline assignment: CDR1 LGHDT and CDR2 YNNKEL (reference sequence). The junction had 7 bases not matched to a gene; V was cut back by 1 base and J by 3 bases. The CDR3 DNA is TGTGCCAGCAGCCAAGGACCCCCAGCGGGGGGCTACAATGAGCAGTTCTTC. This codes for CASSQGPPAGGYNEQFF.

The gene calls are TRBV29-1 and TRBJ2-7; D call uncertain. This CDR3 spans 11 amino acids. Germline-derived CDR1 and CDR2 are SQVTM and ANQGSEA. The V end was cut by 0 bases, the J end by 12 bases, with 12 bases between. Here the CDR3 reads CSVEDLPSRYF. The CDR3 DNA is TGCAGCGTTGAAGATCTTCCGAGTAGGTACTTC.

J is TRBJ1-5 and V is TRBV9, with 7 bases fitting TRBD1. CDR1 SGDLS and CDR2 YYNGEE come from the germline V gene. After removal of 0 bases from V and 1 base from J, the junction contained 1 base not matched to a gene. The CDR3 runs to 15 residues. For the CDR3, the DNA is TGTGCCAGCAGCGTAGAGGGGGCAAGCAATCAGCCCCAGCATTTT. Translated, it gives CASSVEGASNQPQHF. Drawing the rest from reference TRBV9 and TRBJ1-5, the complete variable domain is DSGVTQTPKHLITATGQRVTLRCSPRSGDLSVYWYQQSLDQGLQFLIQYYNGEERAKGNILERFSAQQFPDLHSELNLSSLELGDSALYFCASSVEGASNQPQHFGDGTRLSIL.